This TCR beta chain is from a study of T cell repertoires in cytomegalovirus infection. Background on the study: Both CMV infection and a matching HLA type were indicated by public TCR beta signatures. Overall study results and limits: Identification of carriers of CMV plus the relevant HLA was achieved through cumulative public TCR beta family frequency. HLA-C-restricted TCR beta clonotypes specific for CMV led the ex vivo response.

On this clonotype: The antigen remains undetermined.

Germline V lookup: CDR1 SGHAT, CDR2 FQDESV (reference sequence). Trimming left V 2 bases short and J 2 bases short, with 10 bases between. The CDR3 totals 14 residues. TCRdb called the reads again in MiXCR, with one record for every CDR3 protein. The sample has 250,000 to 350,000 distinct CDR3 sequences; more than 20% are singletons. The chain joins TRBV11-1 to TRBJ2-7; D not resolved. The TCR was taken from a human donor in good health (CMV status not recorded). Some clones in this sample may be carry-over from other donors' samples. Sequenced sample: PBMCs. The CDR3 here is CASSLSTAAYEQYF. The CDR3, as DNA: TGTGCCAGCAGCTTATCCACAGCCGCCTACGAGCAGTACTTC.